This T cell receptor (beta chain) was profiled in a study of blood T cell repertoires in COVID-19 (TCRdb year 2020). As for the study more broadly: Collaborator samples came from the United States, Italy and Spain and covered acute and convalescent phases of COVID-19. The prospective study material was composed of cDNA or gDNA derived from T cells, B-cell-depleted T cells, or PBMCs. Sample metadata almost always included a de-identified subject ID, COVID-19 status, age in years and sex. The dataset comprised deeply sampled blood TCRbeta repertoires from subjects exposed to, actively infected with, or recovered from COVID-19. The samples were drawn from two sources: the first 160 participants of the ongoing ImmuneRACE study, and 950 to 1,500 subjects contributed by 6 global collaborators. The repertoires were released in a freely available public database intended as a resource for research on the immune response to SARS-CoV-2. HLA class I and class II types, where available, came from metadata supplied by the sample provider rather than from assay-based typing. Study-wide findings and limitations: How much clinical and demographic metadata was included differed by source and by participant, and the metadata was provided uncurated.

The CDR1 and CDR2 encoded by the germline V gene are SQVTM and ANQGSEA. The CDR3 has 14 amino acids, counting the end cysteine and phenylalanine. Here the CDR3 DNA is all that survives: 42 bases in frame from base 1. V loses 3 bases, J loses 0 bases, and the germline ends lie 9 bases apart. Participants in the prospective study were enrolled through a virtual design, were aged roughly 18 to 100 years, and lived in about two dozen United States geographic areas. In the prospective study, cohorts were assigned on the basis of participant-reported clinical history obtained from a screening survey and a study questionnaire. ImmuneRACE Cohort 3 recovered participants were defined by two consecutive negative NP/OP PCR tests, healthcare professional clearance, or symptom resolution. Each participant in the prospective study had whole blood, serum and a nasopharyngeal or oropharyngeal swab collected by mobile phlebotomists. Participants in the prospective study had the option to provide additional blood draws and questionnaires over a roughly 2-month period. Blood samples from the prospective study were shipped frozen or at room temperature prior to DNA extraction.

Points on this clone: Its binding antigen is unknown. Per-base qualities were not stored, and no clone one base away is much larger.

TCRbeta CDR3 regions were amplified from genomic DNA using the immunoSEQ Assay, a bias-controlled multiplex PCR. On the study's bioinformatics: The number of nucleated cells in each sample was estimated from the amplification of reference gene primers within the assay. Sequence reads were collapsed and filtered to measure the absolute abundance of every unique TCRbeta CDR3 rearrangement. For each sample, productive Simpson clonality was calculated as the square root of Simpson's diversity index over productive rearrangements. TCRdb carries this immuneACCESS record with in-frame sequences only. Its versions omit some clonotypes, under half of them owing to an unresolved V gene in the studies checked, with the rest unexplained. V and J calls and clone size are copied from that table; D and trimming were computed from the DNA. Here the sample has some 300,000 clones; roughly 84% occur a single time. The biggest ten clones account for more than 0.9% of the sample.

The specimen was PBMCs or T cells enriched from blood (not recorded which). The sequence derives from a woman younger than 45 who had recovered from COVID-19. This chain joins TRBV29-1 to TRBJ2-1; no D segment can be confidently identified. CDR3 reads: CSVDNPSSYNEQFF. The DNA reads as follows: TGCAGCGTTGATAACCCGAGCTCCTACAATGAGCAGTTCTTC.